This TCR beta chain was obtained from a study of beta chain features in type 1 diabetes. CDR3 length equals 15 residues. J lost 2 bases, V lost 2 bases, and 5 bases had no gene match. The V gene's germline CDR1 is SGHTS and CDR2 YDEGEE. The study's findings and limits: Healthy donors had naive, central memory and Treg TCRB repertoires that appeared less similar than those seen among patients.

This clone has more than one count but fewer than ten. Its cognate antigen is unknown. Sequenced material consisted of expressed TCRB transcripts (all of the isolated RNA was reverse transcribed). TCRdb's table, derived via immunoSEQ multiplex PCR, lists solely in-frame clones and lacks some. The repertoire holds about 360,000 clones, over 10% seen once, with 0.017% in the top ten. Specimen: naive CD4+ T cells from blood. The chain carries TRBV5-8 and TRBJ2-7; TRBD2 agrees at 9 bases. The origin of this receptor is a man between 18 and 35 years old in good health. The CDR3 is CASSFGGLATYEQYF. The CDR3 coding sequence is TGTGCCAGCAGCTTCGGGGGACTAGCTACCTACGAGCAGTACTTC.